These 6 T cell receptor beta chains came from one sample sequenced in a study of blood T cell repertoires in COVID-19. Using immunoSEQ multiplex PCR, the repertoire was profiled, and TCRdb retains in-frame clones only, with some absent. The repertoire holds 90,000 to 110,000 clones, with 81% as singletons. Material: peripheral blood. The receptor set was obtained from a woman in her seventies with acute or convalescent COVID-19.

The chain has TRBV7-9 and TRBJ2-3; 7 bases align to TRBD2. From germline, CDR1 is SEHNR and CDR2 FQNEAQ (reference sequence). The CDR3 has 13 amino acids. Germline trimming cut 5 bases from V and 6 bases from J; bases unmatched to any gene: 5. The CDR3 region has the DNA TGTGCCAGCAGCCCGGACGGGGGGGATACGCAGTATTTT. Translating it yields CASSPDGGDTQYF.

This clone was seen just once. The V call is TRBV28, the J call TRBJ2-7, with TRBD1 matching 7 bases. This CDR3 is built from 12 residues. Germline assignment: CDR1 MDHEN and CDR2 SYDVKM. J lost 4 bases, V lost 10 bases, and 7 bases had no gene match. The CDR3 protein is CAIKGARYEQYF. The CDR3 coding sequence is TGTGCCATTAAGGGGGCGAGGTACGAGCAGTACTTC.

This clone has more than one count but fewer than ten. The V and J genes are TRBV7-9 and TRBJ2-1; TRBD2 is a possible D gene (6 bases). The ends were cut back, 5 bases at V and 4 bases at J, with 9 bases in the middle. The CDR3 is made up of 13 amino acids. CDR1 and CDR2 from the germline V gene are SEHNR and FQNEAQ (reference sequence). DNA of the CDR3: TGTGCCAGCAGCGGTAGCGGTTACAATGAGCAGTTCTTC. Translated, it gives CASSGSGYNEQFF. Full variable domain (missing parts from reference TRBV7-9 and TRBJ2-1): DTGVSQNPRHKITKRGQNVTFRCDPISEHNRLYWYRQTLGQGPEFLTYFQNEAQLEKSRLLSDRFSAERPKGSFSTLEIQRTEQGDSAMYLCASSGSGYNEQFFGPGTRLTVL.

This chain connects TRBV11-2 to TRBJ2-7; 8 bases map to TRBD2. After removal of 1 base from V and 5 bases from J, the junction contained 10 bases not matched to a gene. There are 16 residues in the CDR3. Germline CDR1 is SGHAT and CDR2 is FQNNGV. The CDR3 protein is CASSLGGTSGANEQYF. For the CDR3, the DNA is TGTGCCAGCAGCTTAGGTGGTACTAGCGGAGCCAACGAGCAGTACTTC.

A note on this clone: This sample includes further DNA sequences coding for the same CDR3. V and J are TRBV5-1 and TRBJ1-1; no clear D gene. The CDR3 is 14 amino acids. The ends were cut back, 0 bases at V and 0 bases at J, with 6 bases in the middle. CDR1 is SGHRS and CDR2 is YFSETQ in the germline V gene. Here the CDR3 reads CASSLGALNTEAFF. CDR3 coding DNA: TGCGCCAGCAGCTTGGGGGCCTTGAACACTGAAGCTTTCTTT. Combining the CDR3 with reference TRBV5-1 and TRBJ1-1 gives the whole variable domain KAGVTQTPRYLIKTRGQQVTLSCSPISGHRSVSWYQQTPGQGLQFLFEYFSETQRNKGNFPGRFSGRQFSNSRSEMNVSTLELGDSALYLCASSLGALNTEAFFGQGTRLTVV.

The chain links TRBV3-1 (or the pseudogene TRBV3-2) to TRBJ2-5, with D unresolved. CDR3 length: 15 residues. Per germline, CDR1 LGHDT and CDR2 YNNKEL (reference sequence). Trimming took 1 base from V and 5 from J, leaving 14 bases between them. This chain's CDR3 is CASSQGMPTFETQYF. CDR3 nucleotides: TGTGCCAGCAGCCAAGGAATGCCGACATTTGAGACCCAGTACTTC.